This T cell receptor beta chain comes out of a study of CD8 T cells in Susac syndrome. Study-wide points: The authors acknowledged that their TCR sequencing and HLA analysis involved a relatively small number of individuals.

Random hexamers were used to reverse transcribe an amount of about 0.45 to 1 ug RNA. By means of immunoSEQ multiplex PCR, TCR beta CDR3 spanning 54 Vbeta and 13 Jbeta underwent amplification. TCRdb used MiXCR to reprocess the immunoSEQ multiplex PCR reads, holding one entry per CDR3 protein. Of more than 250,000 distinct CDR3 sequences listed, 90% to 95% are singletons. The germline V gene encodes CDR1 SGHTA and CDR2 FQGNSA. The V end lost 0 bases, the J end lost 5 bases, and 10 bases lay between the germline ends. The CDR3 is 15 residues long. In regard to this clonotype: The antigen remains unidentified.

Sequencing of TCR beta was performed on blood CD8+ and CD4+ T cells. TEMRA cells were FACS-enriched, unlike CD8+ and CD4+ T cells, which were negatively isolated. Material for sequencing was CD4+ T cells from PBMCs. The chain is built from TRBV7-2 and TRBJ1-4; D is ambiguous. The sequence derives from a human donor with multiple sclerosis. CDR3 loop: CASSLAPASNEKLFF. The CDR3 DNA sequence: TGTGCCAGCAGCTTAGCGCCGGCATCAAATGAAAAACTGTTTTTT.